These T cell receptor beta chains were read from a single sample in a study of cytomegalovirus exposure and HLA in healthy donors. Sequenced by immunoSEQ multiplex PCR; TCRdb stores in-frame clones only, minus some. The data show 150,000 to 200,000 clones, around four fifths seen once. The material sequenced was PBMCs. The origin of the receptors is a man aged 18 to 30 in good health and CMV-seronegative. Both conserved end residues are part of each CDR3. Each record gives: D gene, J gene, clone size, V gene, CDR3 DNA, CDR3 protein. A D gene is named only where the DNA matches it firmly. Not all rows give a size; the values are once, few, many and, for expanded clones, a class.

NA | TRBJ2-5 | NA | TRBV7-8 | TGTGCCAGCACCGGGGTTAGAGTTTGGGAGACCCAGTACTTC | CASTGVRVWETQYF
TRBD1 | TRBJ2-4 | NA | TRBV2 | TGTGCCAGCAGTCCCCGGACAGGGGGCCACATTCAGTACTTC | CASSPRTGGHIQYF
TRBD1 | TRBJ2-5 | NA | TRBV19 | TGTGCCAGTAGTTTGGGACAGGGTCTGGAGACCCAGTACTTC | CASSLGQGLETQYF
TRBD1 | TRBJ2-5 | NA | TRBV19 | TGTGCCAGTAGTATAGACAGGGGGCACGAGACCCAGTACTTC | CASSIDRGHETQYF
TRBD2 | TRBJ2-3 | NA | TRBV29-1 | TGCAGCGTAGGGCGGGAGGACACAGATACGCAGTATTTT | CSVGREDTDTQYF
TRBD1 | TRBJ1-5 | NA | TRBV19 | TGTGCCAGTAGTAGACAGGGGCGGAATCAGCCCCAGCATTTT | CASSRQGRNQPQHF
NA | TRBJ1-1 | few | TRBV29-1 | TGCAGCGTTCTGCCCGGGACTTTCCAAAAAGCTTTCTTT | CSVLPGTFQKAFF
TRBD2 | TRBJ2-5 | NA | TRBV7-9 | TGTGCCAGCAGCTCCTGGGGGGGTCGAGAGACCCAGTACTTC | CASSSWGGRETQYF
NA | TRBJ2-7 | NA | TRBV7-2 | TGTGCCAGCAGCCAGCTAGAGGAGCAGTACTTC | CASSQLEEQYF
TRBD1 | TRBJ2-6 | few | TRBV2 | TGTGCCAGCAGGGGACAGGGGGCGTCTGGGGCCAACGTCCTGACTTTC | CASRGQGASGANVLTF
TRBD2 | TRBJ2-3 | once | TRBV7-8 | TGTGCCAGCAGCTTGGCTACCACCGGGACTAGTGGCGGTACGCAGTATTTT | CASSLATTGTSGGTQYF
NA | TRBJ2-7 | NA | TRBV4-1 | TGCGCCAGCAGCCAATCTAGCGTTGGCCCCTACGAGCAGTACTTC | CASSQSSVGPYEQYF
TRBD1 | TRBJ1-1 | NA | TRBV6-1 | TGTGCCACCTCACAGGGGGCGATGAACACTGAAGCTTTCTTT | CATSQGAMNTEAFF
TRBD2 | TRBJ2-2 | NA | TRBV5-1 | TGCGCCAGCAGCGGCGGGACTAGCGCGGATTACGGGGAGCTGTTTTTT | CASSGGTSADYGELFF
NA | TRBJ1-5 | NA | TRBV5-8 | TGTGCCAGCAGCTTGGGGCGGCAGCCCCAGCATTTT | CASSLGRQPQHF
NA | TRBJ2-2 | NA | TRBV9 | TGTGCCAGCAGCGCGCTAAATACCGGGGAGCTGTTTTTT | CASSALNTGELFF
NA | TRBJ1-5 | NA | TRBV19 | TGTGCCAGTAGTATAGTTTGGCAGGTCTATCAGCCCCAGCATTTT | CASSIVWQVYQPQHF
NA | TRBJ1-4 | NA | TRBV19 | TGTGCCAGTAGTCCCTCCAGGACTAATGAAAAACTGTTTTTT | CASSPSRTNEKLFF
NA | TRBJ2-5 | few | TRBV15 | TGTGCCACCAGCAGAGATCCGGGCAGGGGCCCGTACCAAGAGACCCAGTACTTC | CATSRDPGRGPYQETQYF
TRBD1 | TRBJ1-2 | NA | TRBV2 | TGTGCCAGCAGTGAGGACAGGGCGGGGGGCTACACCTTC | CASSEDRAGGYTF
NA | TRBJ2-7 | NA | TRBV4-1 | TGCGCCAGCAGCCCCGCCCAAATGAGCGGAACCTACGAGCAGTACTTC | CASSPAQMSGTYEQYF
NA | TRBJ1-6 | few | TRBV6-1 | TGTGCCAGCAGTGAAGCGTCGGTCTCCTATAATTCACCCCTCCACTTT | CASSEASVSYNSPLHF
TRBD2 | TRBJ2-1 | NA | TRBV15 | TGTGCCACCAGCAGAGATGGATCCGGGACTAGCGGGAGGGGTCGCAATGAGCAGTTCTTC | CATSRDGSGTSGRGRNEQFF
NA | TRBJ2-3 | NA | TRBV15 | TGTGCCACCAGCAGAGAACCTAGCGCCACAGATACGCAGTATTTT | CATSREPSATDTQYF
NA | TRBJ2-6 | NA | TRBV7-9 | TGTTCCAGCGTACGGACGGCCGCAGGGAAATTAGGGGCCAACGTCCTGACTTTC | CSSVRTAAGKLGANVLTF
NA | TRBJ1-1 | few | TRBV2 | TGTGCCAGCAGTGTGGACATCAACACTGAAGCTTTCTTT | CASSVDINTEAFF
TRBD1 | TRBJ2-1 | NA | TRBV5-4 | TGTGCCAGCAGCGGCTGGACAGGGAGCTCCTACAATGAGCAGTTCTTC | CASSGWTGSSYNEQFF
TRBD1 | TRBJ2-2 | NA | TRBV4-1 | TGCGCCAGCAGCCAACACCACAGGGGACGCGCCGGGGAGCTGTTTTTT | CASSQHHRGRAGELFF
TRBD2 | TRBJ2-1 | few | TRBV28 | TGTGCCAGCCACCCAGAGCGGGGGGGGTTAAGCTCCTACAATGAGCAGTTCTTC | CASHPERGGLSSYNEQFF
TRBD2 | TRBJ2-7 | NA | TRBV6-1 | TGTGCCAGCTCATGGACTAGCGGACTCTACGAGCAGTACTTC | CASSWTSGLYEQYF
NA | TRBJ1-1 | NA | TRBV5-1 | TGCGCCAGCAGCTTTCAGGAAAACACTGAAGCTTTCTTT | CASSFQENTEAFF
TRBD2 | TRBJ2-5 | NA | TRBV10-2 | TGCGCCAGCAGTGAGTTAGGAGGGACTACGGCTGGGTACTTC | CASSELGGTTAGYF
TRBD1 | TRBJ1-6 | NA | TRBV30 | TGTGCCTGGAGAGACTATACAGGGGGGGATTCACCCCTCCACTTT | CAWRDYTGGDSPLHF
NA | TRBJ1-5 | NA | TRBV7-6 | TGTGCCAGCAGCCGGGGTCGGGGAGACCAGCCCCAGCATTTT | CASSRGRGDQPQHF
TRBD1 | TRBJ2-3 | NA | TRBV7-2 | TGTGCCAGCAGCGCACAGGGGGCAGATACGCAGTATTTT | CASSAQGADTQYF
NA | TRBJ1-1 | NA | TRBV7-9 | TGTTCCAGCAGCCAACAAGACACTGAAGCTTTCTTT | CSSSQQDTEAFF
TRBD1 | TRBJ2-7 | NA | TRBV9 | TGTGCCAGCAGCGTAGGGGACAGGGGGGGCTACGAGCAGTACTTC | CASSVGDRGGYEQYF
NA | TRBJ1-5 | NA | TRBV28 | TGTGCCAGCAGTTTAGCCGGGTATAGCAATCAGCCCCAGCATTTT | CASSLAGYSNQPQHF
NA | TRBJ2-5 | NA | TRBV5-6 | TGTGCCAGCAGCTTGGTGGGGACAACCCAAGAGACCCAGTACTTC | CASSLVGTTQETQYF
NA | TRBJ2-5 | NA | TRBV6-1 | TGTGCCAGCATTTACAGACGGATGGAGACCCAGTACTTC | CASIYRRMETQYF
NA | TRBJ1-1 | NA | TRBV5-4 | TGTGCCAGCAGCTTGTCTCCAGGGATGAACACTGAAGCTTTCTTT | CASSLSPGMNTEAFF